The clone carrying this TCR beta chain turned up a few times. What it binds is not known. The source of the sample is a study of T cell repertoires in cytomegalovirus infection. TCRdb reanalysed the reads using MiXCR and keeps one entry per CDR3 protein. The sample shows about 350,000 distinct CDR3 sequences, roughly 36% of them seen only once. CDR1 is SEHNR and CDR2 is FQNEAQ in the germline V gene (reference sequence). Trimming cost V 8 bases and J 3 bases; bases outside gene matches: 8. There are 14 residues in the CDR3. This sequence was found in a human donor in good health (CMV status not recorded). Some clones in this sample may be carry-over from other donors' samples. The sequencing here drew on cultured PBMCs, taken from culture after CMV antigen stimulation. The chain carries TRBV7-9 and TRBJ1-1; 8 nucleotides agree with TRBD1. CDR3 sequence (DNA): TGTGCCAGCCGTAGGACAGGGTCGGACACTGAAGCTTTCTTT. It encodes CASRRTGSDTEAFF.